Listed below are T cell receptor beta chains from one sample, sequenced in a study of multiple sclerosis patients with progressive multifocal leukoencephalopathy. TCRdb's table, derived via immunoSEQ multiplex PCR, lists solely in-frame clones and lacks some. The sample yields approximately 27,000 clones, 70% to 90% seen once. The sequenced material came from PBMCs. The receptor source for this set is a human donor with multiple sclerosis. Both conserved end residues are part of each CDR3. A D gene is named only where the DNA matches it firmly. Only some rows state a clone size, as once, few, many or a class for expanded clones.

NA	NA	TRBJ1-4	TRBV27	TGTGCCAGCAGTCCCTCAAGGGGCTCAGAACAGGTCAAGGAAAAACTGTTTTTT	CASSPSRGSEQVKEKLFF
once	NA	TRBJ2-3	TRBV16	TGTGCCAGCAGCCAATCGAGGGATACGCAGTATTTT	CASSQSRDTQYF
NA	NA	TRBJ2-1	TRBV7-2	TGTGCCAGCAGCTTAGAGTGGAATGAGCAGTTCTTC	CASSLEWNEQFF
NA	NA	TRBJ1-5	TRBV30	TGTGCCTGGAGTGTAACCGCCGCCGAACAGCCCCAGCATTTT	CAWSVTAAEQPQHF
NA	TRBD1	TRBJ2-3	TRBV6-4	TGTGCCAGCAGTGACTCAGGACAGGCCACAGATACGCAGTATTTT	CASSDSGQATDTQYF
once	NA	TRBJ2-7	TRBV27	TGTGCCAGCAGTCCGGGGACCAACTACGAGCAGTACTTC	CASSPGTNYEQYF
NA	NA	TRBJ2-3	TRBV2	TGTGCCAGCAGTGGTGCGCAGGGAGGTCGGAATACGCAGTATTTT	CASSGAQGGRNTQYF
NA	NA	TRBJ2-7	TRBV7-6	TGTGCCAGCAGCCAAGCCCCGGGCGGGGACGAGCAGTACTTC	CASSQAPGGDEQYF
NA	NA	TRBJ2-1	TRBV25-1	TGTGCCAGCCGGGCTTTTGAGCAGTTCTTC	CASRAFEQFF
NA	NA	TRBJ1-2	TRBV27	TGTGCCAGCAGCTCGTTAGGGGGGACCTATGGCTACACCTTC	CASSSLGGTYGYTF
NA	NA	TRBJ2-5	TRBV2	TGTGCCAGCATAATAGAGACCCAGTACTTC	CASIIETQYF
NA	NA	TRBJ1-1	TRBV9	TGTGCCAGCAGCGCCCCTGGAGGGACGAGCACTGAAGCTTTCTTT	CASSAPGGTSTEAFF
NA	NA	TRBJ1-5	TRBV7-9	TGTGCCAGCTGTCGAGGGGCCAATCAGCCCCAGCATTTT	CASCRGANQPQHF
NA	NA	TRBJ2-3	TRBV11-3	TGTGCCAGCAGCTTACAAGGGGGCACAGATACGCAGTATTTT	CASSLQGGTDTQYF
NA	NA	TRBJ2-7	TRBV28	TGTGCCAGCAGGGCTTCTAGCTCCTACGAGCAGTACTTC	CASRASSSYEQYF
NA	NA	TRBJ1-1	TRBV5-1	TGCGCCAGCAGCTTGGGGGGAGTTAACACTGAAGCTTTCTTT	CASSLGGVNTEAFF
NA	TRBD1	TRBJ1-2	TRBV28	TGTGCCAGCAAAGTCCCGTGGAAACAGGGGGCGCCTCGTTCCCATGGCTACACCTTC	CASKVPWKQGAPRSHGYTF
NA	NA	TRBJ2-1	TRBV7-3	TGTGCCAGCAGCCTGGGACTGGTCTCCTACAATGAGCAGTTCTTC	CASSLGLVSYNEQFF
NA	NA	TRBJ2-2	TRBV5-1	TGCGCCAGCAGCTTGTCCGGGAACACCGGGGAGCTGTTTTTT	CASSLSGNTGELFF
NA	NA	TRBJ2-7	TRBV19	TGTGCCAGTAGTAAGGGGTTGACCTACGAGCAGTACTTC	CASSKGLTYEQYF